One T cell receptor (beta chain) is described in this entry. The data derive from a study of blood T cell repertoires in COVID-19. The table came from immunoSEQ multiplex PCR; TCRdb's copy has only in-frame clones and leaves some out. The sample has fewer than 90,000 clones; approximately 80% are singletons. J was trimmed by 7 bases and V by 1 base; bases with no gene match: 4. CDR1 MGHRA and CDR2 YSYEKL come from the germline V gene. The CDR3 is 15 amino acids. Sequencing input: peripheral blood. This receptor was taken from a woman aged 80 or older with acute or convalescent COVID-19. V is TRBV4-1 and J is TRBJ1-4; 9 positions agree with TRBD1. Here the CDR3 DNA reads TGCGCCAGCAGCCAAGGGGACAGGGTGTCTGAAAAACTGTTTTTT. Its translation is CASSQGDRVSEKLFF.